This T cell receptor beta chain was captured in a study of graft-versus-host responses after intestinal transplantation. Method: immunoSEQ multiplex PCR; TCRdb's copy keeps in-frame clones and lacks some. The table records roughly 70,000 clones, 80% to 95% of them present only once. This clone appeared once. The CDR3 runs to 14 residues. V was pared by 2 bases and J by 4 bases, with 12 bases between. The germline gives CDR1 MNHEY, CDR2 SMNVEV (reference sequence). The chain carries TRBV27 and TRBJ2-7; D gene unclear. The receptor's source is a human patient who received an intestinal transplant, so some T cells may come from the graft donor. The source material was bone marrow, sampled approximately 740 days after intestinal transplantation. This CDR3 is CASSLGGRTYEQYF. The DNA of the CDR3 is TGTGCCAGCAGTTTAGGTGGGCGGACGTACGAGCAGTACTTC.